Listed below are T cell receptor beta chains from one sample, sequenced in a study of Graves' ophthalmopathy and Graves' hyperthyroidism. One entry per CDR3 protein, called by TCRdb with MiXCR from the multiplex PCR reads. The sample lists about 1.2 million distinct CDR3 sequences; roughly 35% were seen once. Material for sequencing was peripheral blood or thyroid tissue (not recorded which). These receptors were obtained from an adult man with Graves' hyperthyroidism. The CDR3 runs from the conserved cysteine through the conserved F or W. The order of the fields is D gene, V gene, clone size, J gene, CDR3 DNA, CDR3 protein. D genes are given only for firm matches. A clone size is listed for some rows: how often the clone was seen (once, few, many), or a class if it is expanded.

>.|TRBV29-1|many|TRBJ2-2
TGCAGCGTTGGGAGCAGAAAGTACACCGGGGAGCTGTTTTTT
CSVGSRKYTGELFF
>.|TRBV10-2|.|TRBJ1-6
TGTGCCAGCACCGGAAGGCACCGGGCTGAGGAATCACCCCTCCACTTT
CASTGRHRAEESPLHF
>.|TRBV9|once|TRBJ2-5
TGTGCCAGCAGCCAACCCATCAGTTCTCAGGAGACCCAGTACTTC
CASSQPISSQETQYF
>.|TRBV29-1|.|TRBJ1-1
TGCAGCGTCGGGGGGGTGGACAGTGGAAACACTGAAGCTTTCTTT
CSVGGVDSGNTEAFF
>.|TRBV19|many|TRBJ1-2
TGTGCCAGTAGTATAGATGCACCGGGACCGACATCGCGGGGCTACACCTTC
CASSIDAPGPTSRGYTF
>.|TRBV2|few|TRBJ1-2
TGTGCCAGCAGGCTACAGGGAGTACGGTATGGCTACACCTTC
CASRLQGVRYGYTF
>.|TRBV7-9|few|TRBJ1-2
TGTGCCAGCAGCTTCGCCGGACCCAGTCCCGGCTACACCTTC
CASSFAGPSPGYTF
>.|TRBV10-3|many|TRBJ2-7
TGTGCCATGGGTTACTCCTACGAGCAGTACTTC
CAMGYSYEQYF
>TRBD2|TRBV13|.|TRBJ2-2
TGTGCCAGCAACGTAGGTCGGGGGGTGACCGGGGAGCTGTTTTTT
CASNVGRGVTGELFF
>.|TRBV5-4|.|TRBJ1-1
TGTGCCAGCAGCCCCGCCGGGGCTCTTTCTATGAACACTGAAGCTTTCTTT
CASSPAGALSMNTEAFF
>.|TRBV20-1|.|TRBJ2-2
TGCAGTGCTAGAGGAAGTAGCGTGAACACCGGGGAGCTGTTTTTT
CSARGSSVNTGELFF
>.|TRBV9|.|TRBJ2-5
TGTGCCAGCAGCGGAGCAGGGAGTTTGGAGACCCAGTACTTC
CASSGAGSLETQYF
>TRBD1|TRBV15|.|TRBJ2-5
TGTGCCACCAGCGGGACAGGGGAAGGGGGTCAGCCCCAGTACTTC
CATSGTGEGGQPQYF
>.|TRBV11-2|.|TRBJ2-5
TGTGCCAGCAGCTCAATGAAAGGAGGGTGGACCCAGTACTTC
CASSSMKGGWTQYF
>TRBD1|TRBV25-1|many|TRBJ2-7
TGTGCCAGCAGTGAAGAGACAGGGGCATCCTACGAGCAGTACTTC
CASSEETGASYEQYF
>.|TRBV25-1|once|TRBJ1-3
TGTGCCAGCAGTGAATCGTCTGGCTACACCATATATTTT
CASSESSGYTIYF
>.|TRBV5-4|.|TRBJ2-7
TGTGCCAGCAGCTTACCCTCCGAGCAGTACTTC
CASSLPSEQYF
>.|TRBV7-9|.|TRBJ2-7
TGTGCCAGCAGCCAAGATTACCGGAACGAGCAGTACTTC
CASSQDYRNEQYF
>TRBD1|TRBV10-3|many|TRBJ2-5
TGTGCCATCAGGACAGGGGTTGACCAAGAGACCCAGTACTTC
CAIRTGVDQETQYF
>TRBD1|TRBV15|.|TRBJ1-4
TGTGCCACCAGCAGACCGGACGGGACAGGGCAACTGTTTTTT
CATSRPDGTGQLFF
>.|TRBV6-5|few|TRBJ2-5
TGTGCCAGTCGCATAGGAGACTACCAAGAGACCCAGTACTTC
CASRIGDYQETQYF
>.|TRBV28|few|TRBJ1-2
TGTGCCAGCAGTCACGGGCAGAACTATGGCTACACCTTC
CASSHGQNYGYTF
>.|TRBV7-2|.|TRBJ2-3
TGTGCCAGCAGCTTTTTCTCAGATACGCAGTATTTT
CASSFFSDTQYF
>.|TRBV7-2|few|TRBJ1-1
TGTGCCAGCACCCTTTGGGGGGGCCAACTGAACACTGAAGCTTTCTTT
CASTLWGGQLNTEAFF
>TRBD2|TRBV27|.|TRBJ2-7
TGTGCCAGCAGTTTATCGGGACTAGCGGGAGCGAGCTCCTACGAGCAGTACTTC
CASSLSGLAGASSYEQYF
>.|TRBV2|many|TRBJ1-2
TGTGCCAGCAGTGAATTACGGTTCTATGGCTACACCTTC
CASSELRFYGYTF
>.|TRBV29-1|many|TRBJ1-3
TGCAGCGTTGCCGGAGGGGGTACTGGAAACACCATATATTTT
CSVAGGGTGNTIYF
>.|TRBV7-9|many|TRBJ1-1
TGTGCCAGCAGCAAACAGGGAGGTGTAGCTGAAGCTTTCTTT
CASSKQGGVAEAFF
>.|TRBV20-1|.|TRBJ1-5
TGCAGTGCTAGACATATTGGAGGCTATAGCAATCAGCCCCAGCATTTT
CSARHIGGYSNQPQHF
>.|TRBV15|once|TRBJ2-7
TGTGCCACCAGCAGAGGGGGGGACCCCGACGAGCAGTACTTC
CATSRGGDPDEQYF
>TRBD1|TRBV2|.|TRBJ1-3
TGTGCCAGCAGTTACGGGACAGGGGGCGCTTATGGAAACACCATATATTTT
CASSYGTGGAYGNTIYF
>TRBD1|TRBV15|.|TRBJ2-5
TGTGCCACCAGCGGGACAGCTAAAGAGACCCAGTATTTC
CATSGTAKETQYF
>TRBD1|TRBV7-9|.|TRBJ2-2
TGTGCCAGCAGCATCCGGGACAGGAGCTTCACCGGGGAGCTGTTTTTT
CASSIRDRSFTGELFF
>.|TRBV29-1|.|TRBJ2-2
TGCAGCGTATGGGACATTCGGACCGGGGAGCTGTTTTTT
CSVWDIRTGELFF
>TRBD1|TRBV5-4|.|TRBJ2-5
TGTGCCAGCAGCTGGGGCCCGGGACAGGGCGAAGAGACCCAGTACTTC
CASSWGPGQGEETQYF
>.|TRBV5-1|.|TRBJ1-6
TGCGCCAGCAGCTTAGAGGTCTCTTCACCCCCCCACTTT
CASSLEVSSPPHF
>.|TRBV7-6|.|TRBJ1-4
TGTGCCAGCAGCTTTGGAGATTATGATGAAAAACTGTTTTTT
CASSFGDYDEKLFF